The 20 T cell receptor beta chains listed next were all sequenced from one sample in a study of shared clonotypes between healthy human individuals. The data were produced by immunoSEQ multiplex PCR, yet TCRdb's version contains in-frame clones alone and is incomplete. The data show hundreds of thousands of clones, with 73% seen just once and roughly 2% held by the top ten. Sequenced input: memory CD4+ T cells sorted from blood. Subset defined: CD45RA-negative fraction. The origin of the receptors is a woman in her 30s in good health.

The V gene is TRBV5-1, the J gene TRBJ2-1, with 8 bases aligning to TRBD2. With 3 bases clipped from V and 4 bases from J, the junction kept 9 bases outside the gene matches. This CDR3 contains 16 residues. Germline V CDR1 and CDR2: SGHRS, YFSETQ. CDR3 protein: CASSYDSGNLYNEQFF. Here the CDR3 DNA reads TGCGCCAGCAGCTACGATAGCGGGAACCTTTACAATGAGCAGTTCTTC.

The CDR3 sequence is CASSPDGTPRAEQYF. Written as DNA, the CDR3 is TGCGCCAGCAGCCCGGACGGGACTCCCCGAGCGGAGCAGTACTTC. The V and J genes are TRBV5-1 and TRBJ2-7; possible D gene TRBD2, 6 bases. With 4 bases removed from V and 7 bases from J, the gap between germline ends came to 21 bases. Germline V lookup: CDR1 SGHRS, CDR2 YFSETQ. This CDR3 contains 15 residues.

V usage is TRBV12-5 and J usage is TRBJ2-3; a weak D match, TRBD2 (5 bases). Between the trimmed V and J ends, which lost 8 bases and 0 bases, there was a span of 9 bases. The CDR3 has 13 amino acids. Looked up from germline, CDR1 is LGHNT and CDR2 is FRNRAP. The CDR3 bases are TGTGCTAGTAGAAGCGGTAGCACAGATACGCAGTATTTT. It is translated as CASRSGSTDTQYF.

The chain joins TRBV19 to TRBJ1-1, with D perhaps TRBD1 (5 bases). Trimming shortened V by 4 bases and J by 3 bases, and 12 bases separated the two germline ends. Per germline, CDR1 LNHDA and CDR2 SQIVND (reference sequence). The CDR3 sequence is 14 residues long. CDR3 nucleotides: TGTGCCAGTAGTAGTATGGGGCTGCACACTGAAGCTTTCTTT. Residues: CASSSMGLHTEAFF.

The chain combines TRBV14 with TRBJ2-3, with TRBD2 matching over 9 bases. Germline V gene sequence: CDR1 SGHDN, CDR2 FVKESK. The CDR3 sequence is 15 residues long. Trimming cost V 6 bases and J 4 bases; bases outside gene matches: 8. CDR3 sequence: CASSWLAGLSDTQYF. DNA for the CDR3: TGTGCCAGCAGTTGGCTAGCGGGACTCTCAGATACGCAGTATTTT.

This chain uses TRBV5-1 with TRBJ2-7; D gene ambiguous. Trimming pared 1 base from V and 4 bases from J, leaving 9 bases between. The CDR3 covers 13 residues. The V gene's germline CDR1 is SGHRS and CDR2 YFSETQ. This CDR3 is CASSLRQNYEQYF. CDR3 coding DNA: TGCGCCAGCAGCTTGCGGCAGAATTACGAGCAGTACTTC.

The V and J genes are TRBV28 and TRBJ2-4, with TRBD1 matching over 7 bases. The germline gives CDR1 MDHEN, CDR2 SYDVKM. Trimming cost V 5 bases and J 2 bases; bases outside gene matches: 9. The CDR3 has 16 amino acids. The CDR3 protein is CASSPWTGITKNIQYF. The CDR3 coding sequence is TGTGCCAGCAGTCCGTGGACAGGAATCACCAAAAACATTCAGTACTTC.

The J gene is TRBJ2-7, the V gene TRBV7-8; tentatively, D is TRBD1 (6 bases). Germline V gene lookup returns CDR1 SGHVS and CDR2 FQNEAQ. CDR3 length equals 14 residues. Between the trimmed V and J ends, which lost 5 bases and 4 bases, there was a span of 15 bases. In nucleotides, the CDR3 is TGTGCCAGCAGCCAACTATCGGGACAATACGAGCAGTACTTC. It yields the protein CASSQLSGQYEQYF.

The genes are TRBV11-3 and TRBJ2-5; D remains ambiguous. The CDR3 is 13 amino acids. Trimming removed 2 bases at V and 5 bases at J, with 9 bases between. Germline CDR1 and CDR2: SGHNT and YENEEA. The CDR3 reads CASSLNLGETQYF. The CDR3 nucleotides are TGTGCCAGCAGCTTAAACCTTGGGGAGACCCAGTACTTC.

The chain links TRBV6-1 to TRBJ2-5; TRBD1 aligns across 10 bases. The junction had 15 bases not matched to a gene; V was cut back by 4 bases and J by 4 bases. The CDR3 runs to 18 residues. Germline V gene data show CDR1 as MNHNS and CDR2 as SASEGT. CDR3 loop: CASSVRDRGLPTRETQYF. CDR3 nucleotides: TGTGCCAGCAGTGTTCGGGACAGGGGACTACCAACCAGAGAGACCCAGTACTTC.

The chain combines TRBV5-1 with TRBJ2-6; D is ambiguous. In germline, CDR1 is SGHRS, CDR2 YFSETQ. The V end lost 1 base, the J end lost 4 bases, and 6 bases lay between the germline ends. The CDR3 length is 14 residues. CDR3 sequence (DNA): TGCGCCAGCAGCTTGTACGCCGGGGCCAACGTCCTGACTTTC. Its translation: CASSLYAGANVLTF.

The chain is built from TRBV28 and TRBJ2-7; 12 bases are shared with TRBD2. J lost 3 bases, V lost 3 bases, and 6 bases had no gene match. CDR1 and CDR2 from the germline V gene are MDHEN and SYDVKM. The CDR3 covers 16 residues. The CDR3 bases are TGTGCCAGCAGTTTGACTAGCGGGAGCCCGCGCTACGAGCAGTACTTC. This gives the protein CASSLTSGSPRYEQYF.

CDR3 DNA sequence: TGTGCCAGTAGTATGGGGGAGGGGGCCCAGTACTTC. It translates to CASSMGEGAQYF. J is TRBJ2-5 and V is TRBV19; possibly TRBD2 for D (7 bases). CDR3 size: 12 residues. V was cut by 3 bases and J by 9 bases, with 11 bases left in between. Germline-derived CDR1 and CDR2 are LNHDA and SQIVND (reference sequence).

The J gene is TRBJ1-5, the V gene TRBV19, with 9 nucleotides matching TRBD1. This CDR3 contains 14 residues. After removal of 7 bases from V and 5 bases from J, the junction contained 6 bases not matched to a gene. Germline V CDR1 and CDR2: LNHDA, SQIVND (reference sequence). The CDR3, as DNA: TGTGCCAGTACCTTCGACAGGGGGGATCAGCCCCAGCATTTT. Translation: CASTFDRGDQPQHF.

The chain links TRBV7-2 to TRBJ1-2; 9 bases match TRBD1. The CDR3 has 16 amino acids. Trimming cost V 2 bases and J 4 bases; bases outside gene matches: 8. Germline loops: CDR1 SGHTA, CDR2 FQGNSA. The CDR3 DNA reads as TGTGCCAGCAGCTTACGGGGACAGGGAAGTGGCTATGGCTACACCTTC. Protein product: CASSLRGQGSGYGYTF.

To note about this clone: Other DNA sequences of this sample code for an identical CDR3. The rearrangement links TRBV18 to TRBJ1-2, with 7 bases fitting TRBD1. With V trimmed by 3 bases and J by 3 bases, 1 base remained unmatched. The CDR3 is 13 amino acids. Germline V gene lookup returns CDR1 KGHSH and CDR2 LQKENI. Written as DNA, the CDR3 is TGTGCCAGCTCACCCGGGACAGACTATGGCTACACCTTC. Translating gives CASSPGTDYGYTF.

A word on this clone: Other DNA sequences from this sample encode an identical CDR3 as well. The chain links TRBV5-6 to TRBJ2-7; weak D call: TRBD2 (6 bases). The CDR3 spans 15 residues. Between the trimmed V and J ends, which lost 4 bases and 2 bases, there was a span of 16 bases. CDR1 and CDR2 (germline): SGHDT, YYEEEE. In nucleotides, the CDR3 is TGTGCCAGCAGCCCGGGGCTAGCGCCTACCTACGAGCAGTACTTC. Translation: CASSPGLAPTYEQYF.

V usage is TRBV5-1 and J usage is TRBJ2-5; 9 positions agree with TRBD1. The CDR3 spans 15 residues. Germline V lookup: CDR1 SGHRS, CDR2 YFSETQ. V lost 3 bases, J lost 5 bases, and 8 bases stayed unmatched. CDR3 nucleotides: TGCGCCAGCAGCTCGACAGGGGGGAGAGAGGAGACCCAGTACTTC. Its translation: CASSSTGGREETQYF. Looking up the rest from reference TRBV5-1 and TRBJ2-5 gives the full variable domain: KAGVTQTPRYLIKTRGQQVTLSCSPISGHRSVSWYQQTPGQGLQFLFEYFSETQRNKGNFPGRFSGRQFSNSRSEMNVSTLELGDSALYLCASSSTGGREETQYFGPGTRLLVL.

The chain recombines TRBV30 with TRBJ1-1, with D possibly being TRBD1 (5 bases). The V and J ends lost 7 bases and 4 bases respectively, with 10 bases between them. This CDR3 contains 11 residues. Germline V gives CDR1 GTSNPN, CDR2 SVGIG (reference sequence). The CDR3 bases are TGTGCCTTGACAGCTAGCACTGAAGCTTTCTTT. This translates into CALTASTEAFF.

With respect to this clone: The sample contains more than one DNA sequence encoding this CDR3. V usage is TRBV20-1 and J usage is TRBJ2-7; D possibly corresponds to TRBD2 (5 bases). This CDR3 contains 11 residues. V was pared by 7 bases and J by 2 bases, with 9 bases between. Germline CDR1 is DFQATT and CDR2 is SNEGSKA (reference sequence). CDR3 in amino acids: CSGRGPYEQYF. In DNA form, the CDR3 reads TGCAGTGGGAGAGGGCCCTACGAGCAGTACTTC.